The rows below give T cell receptor beta chains drawn from one sample of a study of T-cell memory formation after mild COVID-19. TCRdb reanalysed the 5' RACE reads using MiXCR and keeps one entry per CDR3 protein. The sample has roughly 400,000 distinct CDR3 sequences, 18% seen once. Sequenced sample: PBMCs or a T cell subset sorted from them (not recorded which). The source is a man aged 18 to 29 who had mild COVID-19 (a few samples of this study predate the infection). Cell type and time point are not known. Both conserved end residues are part of each CDR3. The D gene is left open where the match is weak. Size values are once, few and many counts, or a class for expanded clones, and some rows have none.

>-|TRBV20-1|TRBJ2-3|-
CSASIPGAAPDTQYF
TGCAGTGCTAGTATACCGGGAGCTGCTCCAGATACGCAGTATTTT
>-|TRBV12-3/TRBV12-4|TRBJ2-2|TRBD2
CASSFSGGGSLNTGELFF
TGTGCCAGCAGTTTTTCCGGCGGGGGGTCCTTGAACACCGGGGAGCTGTTTTTT
>-|TRBV6-2/TRBV6-3|TRBJ1-5|-
CASRTAAGQPQHF
TGTGCCAGCCGAACGGCGGCAGGACAGCCCCAGCATTTT
>-|TRBV12-3/TRBV12-4|TRBJ1-1|-
CASSQDSIEAFF
TGTGCCAGCAGCCAAGACAGCATTGAAGCTTTCTTT
>-|TRBV5-6|TRBJ1-5|-
CASSLFSSGQPQHF
TGTGCCAGCAGCTTGTTTAGTTCGGGTCAGCCCCAGCATTTT
>many|TRBV3-1|TRBJ2-5|-
CASSQAGAKETQYF
TGTGCCAGCAGCCAGGCGGGGGCGAAAGAGACCCAGTACTTC
>-|TRBV25-1|TRBJ2-1|-
CASSEPRQGGSYNEQFF
TGTGCCAGCAGTGAACCGAGGCAGGGGGGCTCCTACAATGAGCAGTTCTTC
>few|TRBV6-2/TRBV6-3|TRBJ2-1|-
CASSYSRDWNEQFF
TGTGCCAGCAGTTACTCCCGGGACTGGAATGAGCAGTTCTTC
>many|TRBV5-6|TRBJ1-5|-
CASSLSWDQPQHF
TGTGCCAGCAGCTTGTCCTGGGATCAGCCCCAGCATTTT
>-|TRBV4-2|TRBJ2-1|-
CASSRTVTSYNEQFF
TGTGCCAGCAGCCGGACGGTAACGAGCTACAATGAGCAGTTCTTC
>-|TRBV6-5|TRBJ2-5|-
CDSGGETQYF
TGTGACAGCGGTGGGGAGACCCAGTACTTC
>few|TRBV12-3/TRBV12-4|TRBJ2-1|TRBD2
CASSWASGGWDEQFF
TGTGCCAGCAGTTGGGCTAGCGGGGGGTGGGATGAGCAGTTCTTC
>few|TRBV5-1|TRBJ2-1|TRBD2
CASSSGGSGGTEEQFF
TGCGCCAGCAGCTCAGGTGGGAGCGGGGGGACGGAGGAGCAGTTCTTC
>-|TRBV5-1|TRBJ2-2|-
CASKDFTGELFF
TGCGCCAGCAAAGACTTCACCGGGGAGCTGTTTTTT
>few|TRBV11-2|TRBJ1-6|-
CASRRVGTANSPLHF
TGTGCCAGCAGGAGAGTTGGGACGGCTAATTCACCCCTCCACTTT
>-|TRBV18|TRBJ1-2|-
CASSPRSRAGNGYTF
TGTGCCAGCTCACCACGTAGCCGGGCAGGGAATGGCTACACCTTC
>few|TRBV19|TRBJ2-2|TRBD2
CASQGLADTGELFF
TGTGCCAGCCAGGGACTAGCGGACACCGGGGAGCTGTTTTTT
>-|TRBV6-1|TRBJ1-4|-
CASSAHLTGQLATNEKLFF
TGTGCCAGCAGTGCCCACTTAACAGGCCAACTTGCAACTAATGAAAAACTGTTTTTT
>few|TRBV7-9|TRBJ2-5|TRBD1
CASSSRQGLETQYF
TGTGCCAGCAGCTCAAGACAGGGTTTGGAGACCCAGTACTTC
>-|TRBV6-6|TRBJ2-1|-
CASSIGGDEQFF
TGTGCCAGCAGTATAGGGGGTGATGAGCAGTTCTTC
>few|TRBV3-1|TRBJ2-7|-
CASTLRAEIYEQYF
TGTGCCAGCACCCTGAGGGCGGAAATTTACGAGCAGTACTTC
>few|TRBV6-6|TRBJ1-2|-
CASNEPSQAGVF
TGTGCCAGCAACGAACCTAGTCAGGCTGGAGTCTTC
>-|TRBV3-1|TRBJ2-5|-
CASSPRLRGGATQYF
TGTGCCAGCAGCCCCCGGTTGCGGGGAGGTGCGACCCAGTACTTC
>few|TRBV24-1|TRBJ1-2|-
CATSRGDYGYTF
TGTGCCACCAGTCGCGGAGACTATGGCTACACCTTC
>-|TRBV27|TRBJ2-5|TRBD2
CASSSSGGARGTQYF
TGTGCCAGCAGTTCTAGCGGGGGGGCCAGGGGGACCCAGTACTTC
>few|TRBV7-2|TRBJ2-3|-
CASSLVLASVGTDTQYF
TGTGCCAGCAGCTTAGTCTTGGCAAGTGTGGGCACAGATACGCAGTATTTT
>-|TRBV7-9|TRBJ2-3|TRBD2
CASSLAGLVDTQYF
TGTGCCAGCAGCTTAGCGGGACTAGTAGATACGCAGTATTTT
>-|TRBV5-5|TRBJ1-4|TRBD1
CASSLGQGDYEKLFF
TGTGCCAGCAGCTTGGGACAGGGGGATTATGAAAAACTGTTTTTT
>many|TRBV6-5|TRBJ1-1|-
CASSLMGNTEAFF
TGTGCCAGCAGCTTAATGGGGAACACTGAAGCTTTCTTT
>-|TRBV12-3/TRBV12-4|TRBJ1-2|-
CASSWPGRGGYTF
TGTGCCAGCAGTTGGCCAGGGAGAGGTGGCTACACCTTC
>few|TRBV27|TRBJ1-5|-
CASSLGGADYSQPQHF
TGTGCCAGCAGTTTGGGGGGGGCAGATTACAGTCAGCCCCAGCATTTT
>few|TRBV5-1|TRBJ2-5|-
CASSWSEVPETQYF
TGCGCCAGCAGCTGGTCGGAAGTCCCAGAGACCCAGTACTTC
>few|TRBV7-9|TRBJ2-2|TRBD1
CASWGQGAQTGELFF
TGTGCCAGCTGGGGACAGGGGGCTCAGACCGGGGAGCTGTTTTTT
>few|TRBV9|TRBJ2-3|-
CASSVMSTDTQYF
TGTGCCAGCAGCGTAATGAGTACAGATACGCAGTATTTT
>-|TRBV9|TRBJ1-4|-
CASSVVGSGKLFF
TGTGCCAGCAGCGTAGTTGGCTCAGGAAAACTGTTTTTT
>few|TRBV19|TRBJ2-3|TRBD1
CASSIQGARTDTQYF
TGTGCCAGTAGTATCCAGGGGGCGAGAACAGATACGCAGTATTTT
>few|TRBV4-1|TRBJ1-4|TRBD1
CASSSEQGPTNEKLFF
TGCGCCAGCAGCTCAGAACAGGGGCCAACTAATGAAAAACTGTTTTTT
>once|TRBV18|TRBJ1-5|-
CASSQDADQPQHF
TGTGCCAGCTCACAAGACGCGGATCAGCCCCAGCATTTT
>once|TRBV7-3|TRBJ2-2|-
CASSPYSGLNTGELFF
TGTGCCAGCAGTCCGTACTCGGGACTGAACACCGGGGAGCTGTTTTTT
>-|TRBV7-7|TRBJ2-3|-
CASSLEWSSDTQYF
TGTGCTAGCAGCTTAGAGTGGAGCTCGGATACGCAGTATTTT
>-|TRBV5-1|TRBJ2-7|-
CASSPDSFEQYF
TGCGCCAGCAGCCCGGACAGTTTTGAGCAGTACTTC
>-|TRBV6-5|TRBJ2-1|TRBD2
CASGRGGGSNEQFF
TGTGCCAGCGGACGCGGGGGGGGCTCCAATGAGCAGTTCTTC
>many|TRBV7-2|TRBJ1-3|-
CASSLGGGSGNTIYF
TGTGCCAGCAGCTTAGGTGGCGGCTCTGGAAACACCATATATTTT
>many|TRBV10-1|TRBJ2-1|-
CASSESRQETSYNEQFF
TGCGCCAGCAGTGAGTCTAGGCAGGAGACCTCCTACAATGAGCAGTTCTTC
>-|TRBV5-1|TRBJ1-2|-
CASSLAQGPQAGYTF
TGCGCCAGCAGCTTGGCCCAGGGGCCCCAGGCTGGCTACACCTTC